The T cell receptor (beta chain) under discussion was sequenced for a study of blood T cell repertoires in COVID-19. Study summary: The United States, Italy and Spain were the sources of the acute and convalescent COVID-19 samples.

This CDR3 region has 13 residues. CDR1 is MNHEY and CDR2 is SMNVEV in the germline V gene (reference sequence). V was pared by 6 bases and J by 2 bases, with 10 bases between. Libraries were prepared by immunoSEQ multiplex PCR; TCRdb keeps only in-frame clonotypes and omits some of them. Among about 220,000 clones listed, 70% to 85% were seen once. The TCR comes from a man aged 50-59 years with active or convalescent COVID-19. V and J are TRBV27 and TRBJ1-2; D perhaps matches TRBD1 (5 bases). The sequencing input was peripheral blood. CDR3 DNA: TGTGCCAGCAGGGCACGACAGAACTATGGCTACACCTTC. This sequence encodes CASRARQNYGYTF.